The sequence of this TCR beta chain was determined in a study of identical twins. The germline gives CDR1 MNHNS, CDR2 SASEGT. CDR3 length equals 15 residues. V trimming: 5 bases; J trimming: 5 bases; junction bases outside the gene matches: 9. TCRdb used MiXCR to reprocess the 5' RACE reads, holding one entry per CDR3 protein. The sample yields around 530,000 distinct CDR3 sequences, 15% seen once. These data are also associated with another study on yellow fever vaccine responses in identical twins.

Specimen: CD4+ T cells sorted from blood. The sequence came from a woman between 18 and 29 years old in good health. The chain has TRBV6-1 and TRBJ2-1; 7 bases line up with TRBD1. CDR3 region: CASSRMWTGNNEQFF. CDR3 DNA sequence: TGTGCCAGCAGTAGAATGTGGACAGGAAACAATGAGCAGTTCTTC.